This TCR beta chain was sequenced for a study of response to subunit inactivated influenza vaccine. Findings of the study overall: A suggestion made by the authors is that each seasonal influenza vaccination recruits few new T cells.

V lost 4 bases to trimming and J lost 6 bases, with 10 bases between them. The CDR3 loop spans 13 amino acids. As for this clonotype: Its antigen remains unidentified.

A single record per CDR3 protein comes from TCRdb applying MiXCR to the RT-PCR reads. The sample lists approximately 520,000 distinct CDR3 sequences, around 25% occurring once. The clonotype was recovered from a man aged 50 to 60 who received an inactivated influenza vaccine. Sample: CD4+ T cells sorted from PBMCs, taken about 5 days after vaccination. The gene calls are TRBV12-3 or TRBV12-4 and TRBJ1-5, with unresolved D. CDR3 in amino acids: CASSSAPSQPQHF. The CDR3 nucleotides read TGTGCCAGCAGTTCCGCTCCCTCTCAGCCCCAGCATTTT.